A selection of T cell receptor beta chains follows, all from one sample in a study of blood T cell repertoires in COVID-19. Profiling relied on immunoSEQ multiplex PCR, and the TCRdb table lists in-frame clones only, not all of them. The sample yields some 200,000 clones, just under 85% seen once. Material: peripheral blood. The receptors derive from a man aged 55-75 years with COVID-19, enrolled during active disease. The CDR3 runs from the conserved cysteine through the conserved F or W. Each record gives: D gene, V gene, clone size, J gene, CDR3 protein, CDR3 DNA. D genes are given only for firm matches. For some rows the clone size is stated as once, few or many, or as a class when expanded; others skip it.

>NA|TRBV19|NA|TRBJ2-3
CASSITLLRVDTQYF
TGTGCCAGTAGTATAACCCTACTGCGGGTGGATACGCAGTATTTT
>TRBD1|TRBV27|NA|TRBJ1-5
CASSPRQGRSNQPQHF
TGTGCCAGCAGTCCGCGACAGGGGCGTAGCAATCAGCCCCAGCATTTT
>TRBD2|TRBV5-4|NA|TRBJ2-3
CASSLDASGRAGDTQYF
TGTGCCAGCAGCTTGGATGCTAGCGGGAGGGCCGGAGATACGCAGTATTTT
>TRBD1|TRBV27|once|TRBJ2-7
CASSFNRGPYEQYF
TGTGCCAGCAGTTTCAACAGGGGACCCTACGAGCAGTACTTC
>NA|TRBV6-5|NA|TRBJ1-1
CASSYMAGETEAFF
TGTGCCAGCAGTTATATGGCCGGAGAGACTGAAGCTTTCTTT
>TRBD1|TRBV19|NA|TRBJ1-1
CASSMGRQGRTEAFF
TGTGCCAGTAGTATGGGACGACAGGGGAGAACTGAAGCTTTCTTT
>NA|TRBV19|NA|TRBJ1-2
CASRKGSPGYTF
TGTGCCAGTCGTAAGGGGTCCCCTGGCTACACCTTC
>NA|TRBV18|once|TRBJ1-3
CASSPLGNTIYF
TGTGCCAGCTCACCACTAGGAAACACCATATATTTT
>TRBD2|TRBV27|NA|TRBJ2-7
CASSSTGLAGGTYEQYF
TGTGCCAGCAGCTCAACTGGACTAGCGGGAGGGACCTACGAGCAGTACTTC
>TRBD1|TRBV6-5|once|TRBJ1-2
CASRVDRGLGYTF
TGTGCCAGCAGGGTGGACAGGGGGCTAGGCTACACCTTC
>NA|TRBV6-5|NA|TRBJ2-7
CASSTGPSYEQYF
TGTGCCAGCAGTACCGGTCCCTCCTACGAGCAGTACTTC
>TRBD1|TRBV7-2|NA|TRBJ2-5
CASSASVTGKRETQYF
TGTGCCAGCAGCGCCAGCGTGACAGGGAAGCGAGAGACCCAGTACTTC
>TRBD1|TRBV19|NA|TRBJ2-2
CASSTRTGGTGELFF
TGTGCCAGTAGTACGCGGACAGGGGGCACCGGGGAGCTGTTTTTT
>NA|TRBV30|NA|TRBJ2-2
CAWSGGGANTGELFF
TGTGCCTGGAGCGGCGGCGGGGCGAACACCGGGGAGCTGTTTTTT
>NA|TRBV7-2|few|TRBJ1-1
CASSRTRSEAFF
TGTGCCAGCAGCCGGACACGGAGTGAAGCTTTCTTT
>TRBD1|TRBV15|NA|TRBJ1-4
CATSRFRTGQGEKLFF
TGTGCCACCAGCAGATTTAGGACAGGGCAGGGTGAAAAACTGTTTTTT
>NA|TRBV6-5|NA|TRBJ1-1
CASSYSRQANTEAFF
TGTGCCAGCAGTTACTCCCGACAGGCGAACACTGAAGCTTTCTTT
>NA|TRBV7-3|NA|TRBJ1-1
CASSLERGTEAFF
TGTGCCAGCAGCTTAGAGCGAGGAACTGAAGCTTTCTTT
>TRBD1|TRBV29-1|NA|TRBJ2-3
CSGTGGPSRTDTQYF
TGCAGCGGGACAGGGGGCCCGTCGCGCACAGATACGCAGTATTTT
>TRBD2|TRBV3-1/TRBV3-2|NA|TRBJ2-3
CASSHRTSGSTAFSTDTQYF
TGTGCCAGCAGCCATCGGACTAGCGGGAGTACTGCATTCAGCACAGATACGCAGTATTTT
>TRBD1|TRBV3-1/TRBV3-2|once|TRBJ2-7
CASSRDSSYEQYF
TGTGCCAGCAGCCGGGACAGCTCCTACGAGCAGTACTTC
>NA|TRBV30|once|TRBJ1-5
CAWSSLGGGYQPQHF
TGTGCCTGGAGCTCACTTGGGGGGGGGTACCAGCCCCAGCATTTT
>NA|TRBV6-6|NA|TRBJ1-5
CATKGDQPQHF
TGTGCCACCAAAGGAGATCAGCCCCAGCATTTT
>TRBD1|TRBV20-1|NA|TRBJ1-6
CSASRGPYNSPLHF
TGCAGTGCTAGTAGGGGGCCCTATAATTCACCCCTCCACTTT
>TRBD1|TRBV11-1|NA|TRBJ2-7
CASSLGRTGGREQYF
TGTGCCAGCAGCTTAGGTCGGACAGGGGGTCGCGAGCAGTACTTC
>TRBD1|TRBV5-1|NA|TRBJ2-3
CASSFGQARVTDTQYF
TGCGCCAGCAGCTTCGGACAGGCACGGGTCACAGATACGCAGTATTTT
>NA|TRBV6-5|NA|TRBJ1-2
CASRNSRYGYTF
TGTGCCAGCAGAAACTCCCGGTATGGCTACACCTTC
>TRBD1|TRBV28|NA|TRBJ1-5
CASSLDRDRGINQPQHF
TGTGCCAGCAGTTTAGATCGAGACAGGGGGATCAATCAGCCCCAGCATTTT
>NA|TRBV18|NA|TRBJ2-3
CASSTLDGSRTDTQYF
TGTGCCAGCTCTACCCTTGACGGGAGTAGGACAGATACGCAGTATTTT
>NA|TRBV5-1|NA|TRBJ1-6
CASSLAGDSPLHF
TGCGCCAGCAGCTTAGCAGGGGATTCACCCCTCCACTTT
>TRBD1|TRBV28|NA|TRBJ1-3
CASSPPPGQGTSGNTIYF
TGTGCCAGCAGTCCACCCCCCGGACAGGGAACCTCTGGAAACACCATATATTTT
>NA|TRBV30|once|TRBJ2-3
CAWSAGQTTDTQYF
TGTGCCTGGAGTGCCGGACAAACTACAGATACGCAGTATTTT
>NA|TRBV6-6|NA|TRBJ2-7
CASSRTYEQYF
TGTGCCAGCAGCCGTACCTACGAGCAGTACTTC
>NA|TRBV5-1|NA|TRBJ2-7
CASSPDTLLYEQYF
TGCGCCAGCAGTCCGGACACGCTTCTCTACGAGCAGTACTTC
>NA|TRBV7-8|NA|TRBJ1-4
CASSSSRDEKLFF
TGTGCCAGCAGCTCCTCGAGGGATGAAAAACTGTTTTTT
>NA|TRBV27|NA|TRBJ1-1
CASTVGGGNTEAFF
TGTGCCAGCACCGTAGGGGGGGGAAACACTGAAGCTTTCTTT
>NA|TRBV2|NA|TRBJ1-5
CASRLEARGLGPQHF
TGTGCCAGCAGATTAGAGGCCCGGGGACTGGGGCCCCAGCATTTT
>NA|TRBV24-1|NA|TRBJ2-4
CATSDGFETRQYF
TGTGCCACCAGTGATGGTTTTGAGACAAGGCAGTACTTC
>NA|TRBV5-6|NA|TRBJ1-2
CASSPGRGGYTF
TGTGCCAGCAGCCCCGGCCGGGGGGGCTACACCTTC